One T cell receptor beta chain is described in this entry. The source of the sample is a study of control samples from healthy donors and cancer patients. Only in-frame clones appear in the TCRdb table, and some are missing; sequencing was by immunoSEQ multiplex PCR. The profile shows approximately 190,000 clones, about 89% of them singletons. The CDR3 has 14 amino acids. V was clipped by 1 base and J by 6 bases, with 13 bases between them. CDR1 is LGHDT and CDR2 is YNNKEL in the germline V gene (reference sequence). This TCR was sampled from a man between 25 and 39 years old in good health. The chain uses TRBV3-1 (or the pseudogene TRBV3-2) and TRBJ2-7; D is undetermined. The sample consisted of blood. CDR3 nucleotides: TGTGCCAGCAGCCAAGGTCTAGAGGCCGGCGAGCAGTACTTC. The encoded protein is CASSQGLEAGEQYF.